Below are 12 T cell receptor beta chains sequenced from a single sample in a study of T cells in Graves' hyperthyroidism and ophthalmopathy. The source material, RNA transcripts, was used to amplify TCR beta CDR3 regions. A set of HTBI primers served as the primers for a first-round RT-PCR of the TCR CDR3. TCRdb reprocessed the multiplex PCR reads via MiXCR and lists one record per CDR3 protein. The sample contains hundreds of thousands of distinct CDR3 sequences, roughly 15% of which appear only once. The material sequenced was blood. The receptor source for this set is a woman aged 55-70 years with Graves' ophthalmopathy.

V is TRBV29-1 and J is TRBJ2-7; no reliable D call. Germline loops: CDR1 SQVTM, CDR2 ANQGSEA. CDR3 length equals 11 residues. V lost 4 bases and J 2 bases, leaving 6 bases between the germline ends. The CDR3: CSVVLAYEQYF. The CDR3 bases are TGCAGCGTTGTCCTAGCCTACGAGCAGTACTTC.

On this clonotype itself: Since a much larger clone is just one base distant, this may be a read error. The gene calls are TRBV28 and TRBJ2-7; 8 bases map to TRBD1. V shed 4 bases and J 0 bases; nucleotides not matched to a gene: 5. Germline V gives CDR1 MDHEN, CDR2 SYDVKM. The length of the CDR3 is 15 residues. CDR3 bases: TGTGCCAGCAGTTGCCGGGACAGGCCCTCCTACGAGCAGTACTTC. Protein product: CASSCRDRPSYEQYF.

A few counts support this clonotype. The rearrangement uses TRBV20-1 and TRBJ1-2, with D possibly TRBD1 on 6 matching bases. V lost 3 bases and J lost 8, with 13 bases in between. The length of the CDR3 is 12 residues. Looked up from germline, CDR1 is DFQATT and CDR2 is SNEGSKA (reference sequence). CDR3 nucleotides: TGCAGTGCTAGGGGGACAAACGAGGGCTACACCTTC. It codes for CSARGTNEGYTF.

This chain connects TRBV19 to TRBJ2-6; D is uncertain. Germline V gives CDR1 LNHDA, CDR2 SQIVND (reference sequence). Trimming stripped 6 bases from V and 4 bases from J, with 10 bases between. This CDR3 comprises 14 residues. This CDR3 is CASRGHPGANVLTF. The CDR3 region has the DNA TGTGCCAGTAGAGGGCACCCAGGGGCCAACGTCCTGACTTTC.

In its sample, this clonotype was seen many times. The V gene is TRBV7-8, the J gene TRBJ2-1; weak D call: TRBD2 (5 bases). Looked up from germline, CDR1 is SGHVS and CDR2 is FQNEAQ. With 2 bases removed from V and 6 bases from J, the gap between germline ends came to 11 bases. The CDR3 runs to 14 residues. CDR3 amino acids: CASSLREGINEQFF. DNA for the CDR3: TGTGCCAGCAGCTTAAGAGAGGGCATCAATGAGCAGTTCTTC.

This chain connects TRBV6-2 or TRBV6-3 to TRBJ2-7; the D is unclear. The CDR3 sequence is 11 residues long. Trimming left V 0 bases short and J 7 bases short, with 4 bases between. Per germline, CDR1 MNHEY and CDR2 SVGEGT. In nucleotides, the CDR3 is TGTGCCAGCAGTTACTCCTGGGAGCAGTACTTC. This sequence encodes CASSYSWEQYF.

This clonotype has ten or more counts. The chain uses TRBV12-3 or TRBV12-4 and TRBJ1-6; 7 nucleotides line up with TRBD1. V lost 5 bases and J lost 7; bases outside the gene matches: 8. CDR3 size: 15 residues. The CDR3 loop is CASSHDRASNSPLHF. CDR3 nucleotides: TGTGCCAGCAGTCACGACAGGGCCTCAAATTCACCCCTCCACTTT.

At least ten counts were recorded for this clonotype. The chain carries TRBV2 and TRBJ2-3, with D unresolved. V was trimmed by 2 bases and J by 0 bases, leaving 9 bases between them. Germline loops: CDR1 SNHLY, CDR2 FYNNEI. The CDR3 covers 15 residues. This chain's CDR3 is CASSERLTSTDTQYF. In DNA form, the CDR3 reads TGTGCCAGCAGTGAACGGCTTACTAGCACAGATACGCAGTATTTT.

V is TRBV7-9 and J is TRBJ1-2; unclear D gene. The CDR3 contains 16 residues. The germline V gene encodes CDR1 SEHNR and CDR2 FQNEAQ (reference sequence). Trimming pared 0 bases from V and 2 bases from J, leaving 13 bases between. The CDR3: CASSLAGSSVNYGYTF. CDR3 nucleotide sequence: TGTGCCAGCAGCTTAGCTGGGTCATCTGTAAACTATGGCTACACCTTC. Supplemented by reference TRBV7-9 and TRBJ1-2, the full variable domain reads DTGVSQNPRHKITKRGQNVTFRCDPISEHNRLYWYRQTLGQGPEFLTYFQNEAQLEKSRLLSDRFSAERPKGSFSTLEIQRTEQGDSAMYLCASSLAGSSVNYGYTFGSGTRLTVV.

There are many counts of this clonotype. The DNA for the CDR3 is TGTGCCAGCAGCCTCGGGACAGGGGACACCGGGGAGCTGTTTTTT. Translated: CASSLGTGDTGELFF. This sequence joins TRBV3-1 and TRBJ2-2; TRBD1 agrees at 10 bases. This CDR3 has 15 residues. With 4 bases clipped from V and 3 bases from J, the junction kept 2 bases outside the gene matches. Germline CDR1 and CDR2: LGHDT and YNNKEL (reference sequence).

The rearrangement joins TRBV7-9 to TRBJ2-1; 16 nucleotides align to TRBD2. The germline V gene has CDR1 SEHNR and CDR2 FQNEAQ (reference sequence). Trimming cost V 5 bases and J 4 bases; bases outside gene matches: 11. The CDR3 is 19 amino acids. The CDR3 sequence: CASSPRMGLAGGNYNEQFF. CDR3 nucleotides: TGTGCCAGCAGCCCCCGAATGGGACTAGCGGGAGGGAATTACAATGAGCAGTTCTTC.

To note about this clonotype: A much larger clone lies a single base off, so this may be a read error. The rearrangement joins TRBV3-1 to TRBJ1-3; D might be TRBD1 (5 bases). Germline CDR1 reads LGHDT; CDR2 reads YNNKEL (reference sequence). V was clipped by 1 base and J by 0 bases, with 19 bases between them. There are 19 residues in the CDR3. The CDR3 DNA is TGTGCCAGCAGCCAAGCCGGGGGGGGGAACAGCGTCTCTGGAAACACCATATATTTT. Protein: CASSQAGGGNSVSGNTIYF.